The rows below give T cell receptor beta chains drawn from one sample of a study of blood T cell repertoires in COVID-19. Some clones are missing from TCRdb's copy, which holds only in-frame ones; the method was immunoSEQ multiplex PCR. The repertoire includes about 70,000 clones, approximately 86% of them detected once, and about 12% sits in the top ten. Source material: peripheral blood. These TCRs come from a human donor in a cohort sampled during active COVID-19. CDR3s include the opening cysteine and the closing phenylalanine or tryptophan. D genes are given only for firm matches. Expanded clones get a size class; other rows say once, few or many, or leave the size out.

v_gene: TRBV5-5
abundance: NA
d_gene: TRBD2
j_gene: TRBJ2-2
CDR3nt: TGTGCCACACAGCGGGGGGGCGGAAATGGCAAGTCCGGGGAGCTGTTTTTT
CDR3aa: CATQRGGGNGKSGELFF

v_gene: TRBV12-3/TRBV12-4
abundance: NA
d_gene: NA
j_gene: TRBJ2-4
CDR3nt: TGTGCCACCCAAGCGCTAGCCAAAAACATTCAGTACTTC
CDR3aa: CATQALAKNIQYF

v_gene: TRBV4-3
abundance: NA
d_gene: TRBD2
j_gene: TRBJ2-3
CDR3nt: TGCGCCAGCAGCCAAGATGGCGGGGCCCAGCGGGGGTTCCCAGATACGCAGTATTTT
CDR3aa: CASSQDGGAQRGFPDTQYF

v_gene: TRBV11-2
abundance: few
d_gene: TRBD2
j_gene: TRBJ2-5
CDR3nt: TGTGCCAGCACTCTTGACGGGGGGGCCATGGAGACCCAGTACTTC
CDR3aa: CASTLDGGAMETQYF

v_gene: TRBV5-6
abundance: once
d_gene: NA
j_gene: TRBJ2-2
CDR3nt: TGTGCCAGCAGCTCCGACCAAGGGGCAGGGTCCGGGGAGCTGTTTTTT
CDR3aa: CASSSDQGAGSGELFF

v_gene: TRBV18
abundance: NA
d_gene: NA
j_gene: TRBJ2-7
CDR3nt: TGTGCCAGCTCACCATCCTCCCGGTCCGAGCAGTACTTC
CDR3aa: CASSPSSRSEQYF

v_gene: TRBV3-1/TRBV3-2
abundance: NA
d_gene: TRBD2
j_gene: TRBJ2-1
CDR3nt: TGTGCCAGCAGCCAAGCGGGAGGTATAGCGGGGAGCTCCTACAATGAGCAGTTCTTC
CDR3aa: CASSQAGGIAGSSYNEQFF

v_gene: TRBV6-5
abundance: once
d_gene: TRBD1
j_gene: TRBJ1-3
CDR3nt: TGTGCCAGCCAGGGGGCGGCTGGAAACACCATATATTTT
CDR3aa: CASQGAAGNTIYF

v_gene: TRBV6-5
abundance: NA
d_gene: TRBD1
j_gene: TRBJ1-4
CDR3nt: TGTGCCAGCAGCCGCCCCGGGACAGGAGAACAAAAACTGTTTTTT
CDR3aa: CASSRPGTGEQKLFF

v_gene: TRBV28
abundance: NA
d_gene: NA
j_gene: TRBJ2-3
CDR3nt: TGTGCCAGCAGTTTATCGGGGGAGAGGCTGTCTTATACGCAGTATTTT
CDR3aa: CASSLSGERLSYTQYF

v_gene: TRBV5-1
abundance: NA
d_gene: TRBD1
j_gene: TRBJ1-6
CDR3nt: TGCGCCAGCAGCGCGCCGACAGGGGTCAATTCACCCCTCCACTTT
CDR3aa: CASSAPTGVNSPLHF

v_gene: TRBV7-2
abundance: NA
d_gene: NA
j_gene: TRBJ2-1
CDR3nt: TGTGCCAGCAGCTTAGCGATCTCACTAGCCCCCCATCGGAATGAGCAGTTCTTC
CDR3aa: CASSLAISLAPHRNEQFF

v_gene: TRBV2
abundance: NA
d_gene: NA
j_gene: TRBJ1-2
CDR3nt: TGTGCCAGCAGGGGGCGGGGTCGAAACTATGGCTACACCTTC
CDR3aa: CASRGRGRNYGYTF

v_gene: TRBV24-1
abundance: NA
d_gene: TRBD1
j_gene: TRBJ1-5
CDR3nt: TGTGCCACCAGCGCAGGGGGCTGGAATCAGCCCCAGCATTTT
CDR3aa: CATSAGGWNQPQHF

v_gene: TRBV7-9
abundance: NA
d_gene: NA
j_gene: TRBJ1-4
CDR3nt: TGTGCCAGCAGCTTACCACGCCGAGACAGCAGAAATGAAAAACTGTTTTTT
CDR3aa: CASSLPRRDSRNEKLFF

v_gene: TRBV5-1
abundance: NA
d_gene: NA
j_gene: TRBJ2-7
CDR3nt: TGCGCCAGCAGCCCACTCCAGGGGTCCGAGCAGTACTTC
CDR3aa: CASSPLQGSEQYF

v_gene: TRBV11-3
abundance: NA
d_gene: NA
j_gene: TRBJ2-7
CDR3nt: TGTGCCAGCAGCCGAGGGAGTAGCTACGAGCAGTACTTC
CDR3aa: CASSRGSSYEQYF

v_gene: TRBV6-2/TRBV6-3
abundance: NA
d_gene: NA
j_gene: TRBJ2-1
CDR3nt: TGTGCCAGCAGTTACAGGGGCCCAGGGGGGAAAAGCTCCTACAATGAGCAGTTCTTC
CDR3aa: CASSYRGPGGKSSYNEQFF

v_gene: TRBV27
abundance: NA
d_gene: TRBD1
j_gene: TRBJ1-1
CDR3nt: TGTGCCAGCAGTTTATGGGGACAGGGGGCAGGAAACACTGAAGCTTTCTTT
CDR3aa: CASSLWGQGAGNTEAFF

v_gene: TRBV9
abundance: NA
d_gene: TRBD2
j_gene: TRBJ2-1
CDR3nt: TGTGCCAGCAGCGTAGGAGGTAGCGGGGGGAACAATGAGCAGTTCTTC
CDR3aa: CASSVGGSGGNNEQFF

v_gene: TRBV6-5
abundance: NA
d_gene: TRBD1
j_gene: TRBJ1-6
CDR3nt: TGTGCCAGCAGTTCGAGGACAGGGTATAATTCACCCCTCCACTTT
CDR3aa: CASSSRTGYNSPLHF

v_gene: TRBV7-2
abundance: NA
d_gene: TRBD2
j_gene: TRBJ2-1
CDR3nt: TGTGCCAGCAGCATACCTAGCGGGGGGGTTCAGTTCTTC
CDR3aa: CASSIPSGGVQFF

v_gene: TRBV7-7
abundance: NA
d_gene: TRBD1
j_gene: TRBJ2-7
CDR3nt: TGTGCCAGCAGCTTAAACAGGGGAGACGAGCAGTACTTC
CDR3aa: CASSLNRGDEQYF

v_gene: TRBV15
abundance: NA
d_gene: NA
j_gene: TRBJ1-4
CDR3nt: TGTGCCACCAGCAGAGATCGTTGGGCAGGGGCTAATGAAAAACTGTTTTTT
CDR3aa: CATSRDRWAGANEKLFF

v_gene: TRBV6-6
abundance: NA
d_gene: TRBD2
j_gene: TRBJ2-1
CDR3nt: TGTGCCAGCAGTTACCCCCCAGCGGGGCAATACAATGAGCAGTTCTTC
CDR3aa: CASSYPPAGQYNEQFF

v_gene: TRBV24-1
abundance: once
d_gene: NA
j_gene: TRBJ1-6
CDR3nt: TGTGCCACCAGTTTATACAGGGAAGGCAATTCACCCCTCCACTTT
CDR3aa: CATSLYREGNSPLHF

v_gene: TRBV9
abundance: NA
d_gene: TRBD1
j_gene: TRBJ1-5
CDR3nt: TGTGCCAGCAGCGTCGGACAGGGCTATCAGCCCCAGCATTTT
CDR3aa: CASSVGQGYQPQHF

v_gene: TRBV19
abundance: NA
d_gene: TRBD1
j_gene: TRBJ2-3
CDR3nt: TGTGCCAGTAGTACCCGAAGGACAGGGAAGGCAGATACGCAGTATTTT
CDR3aa: CASSTRRTGKADTQYF

v_gene: TRBV7-8
abundance: NA
d_gene: NA
j_gene: TRBJ1-2
CDR3nt: TGTGCCAGCAGAGATCAGCCCGAGGGAGGGCAGGGCTACACCTTC
CDR3aa: CASRDQPEGGQGYTF

v_gene: TRBV9
abundance: NA
d_gene: TRBD1
j_gene: TRBJ2-1
CDR3nt: TGTGCCAGCAGCGTAATTACAGGGGGGTACAATGAGCAGTTCTTC
CDR3aa: CASSVITGGYNEQFF

v_gene: TRBV2
abundance: NA
d_gene: TRBD1
j_gene: TRBJ2-5
CDR3nt: TGTGCCAGCAGTCCGACAGGGACGAAAGAGACCCAGTACTTC
CDR3aa: CASSPTGTKETQYF

v_gene: TRBV6-4
abundance: NA
d_gene: NA
j_gene: TRBJ2-1
CDR3nt: TGTGCCAGCCGACGAAACCCCAGGGGCCCAAACCCAAATGAGCAGTTCTTC
CDR3aa: CASRRNPRGPNPNEQFF

v_gene: TRBV7-6
abundance: NA
d_gene: TRBD2
j_gene: TRBJ2-2
CDR3nt: TGTGCCAGTACCGGGACTAGTAAAGCCGGGGAGCTGTTTTTT
CDR3aa: CASTGTSKAGELFF

v_gene: TRBV19
abundance: NA
d_gene: NA
j_gene: TRBJ1-1
CDR3nt: TGTGCCAGTAGTATGCCGACATTTGAAGCTTTCTTT
CDR3aa: CASSMPTFEAFF

v_gene: TRBV24-1
abundance: NA
d_gene: NA
j_gene: TRBJ2-3
CDR3nt: TGTGCCACCAGTGACCCGGCGGGAATAGCAGATACGCAGTATTTT
CDR3aa: CATSDPAGIADTQYF